Each of the 27 T cell receptor beta chains below was sequenced from the same sample in a study of T cell responses to AZD1222 COVID-19 vaccine. Profiling relied on immunoSEQ multiplex PCR, and the TCRdb table lists in-frame clones only, not all of them. The repertoire holds approximately 65,000 clones, with 80% to 85% as singletons. The sample here was peripheral blood, taken on day 0 of AZD1222 vaccination. The receptors here all came from an adult in good health.

The chain links TRBV6-5 to TRBJ2-5; D gene unclear. V was trimmed by 6 bases and J by 5 bases, leaving 13 bases between them. CDR1 is MNHEY and CDR2 is SVGAGI in the germline V gene. CDR3 length: 13 residues. CDR3 bases: TGTGCCAGCAGCTTTACTCGTCCCGAGACCCAGTACTTC. It specifies CASSFTRPETQYF.

The rearrangement joins TRBV5-1 to TRBJ2-2, with D maybe TRBD1 (6 bases). Looked up from germline, CDR1 is SGHRS and CDR2 is YFSETQ. The length of the CDR3 is 15 residues. Trimming cost V 4 bases and J 0 bases, with 10 bases left between them. CDR3 bases: TGCGCCAGCAGCGCCCGGACAGCGAACACCGGGGAGCTGTTTTTT. Amino acid sequence: CASSARTANTGELFF. Complete variable domain (other parts from reference TRBV5-1 and TRBJ2-2): KAGVTQTPRYLIKTRGQQVTLSCSPISGHRSVSWYQQTPGQGLQFLFEYFSETQRNKGNFPGRFSGRQFSNSRSEMNVSTLELGDSALYLCASSARTANTGELFFGEGSRLTVL.

This chain links TRBV19 with TRBJ1-5; TRBD1 agrees at 10 bases. The trim removed 9 bases at V and 1 base at J, leaving 12 bases unmatched. The CDR3 has 17 amino acids. CDR1 LNHDA and CDR2 SQIVND come from the germline V gene (reference sequence). CDR3 sequence (DNA): TGTGCCAGCCAACCGGGACAGGGGTTTGGGAGCAATCAGCCCCAGCATTTT. It yields the protein CASQPGQGFGSNQPQHF.

The rearrangement uses TRBV2 and TRBJ1-5, with D perhaps matching TRBD1 (5 bases). The CDR3 consists of 15 residues. In germline, CDR1 is SNHLY, CDR2 FYNNEI. V gave up 6 bases and J gave up 1 base, with 13 bases separating them. The CDR3 region has the DNA TGTGCCAGCAGACCACGCCGGGACAGCAATCAGCCCCAGCATTTT. Translation gives CASRPRRDSNQPQHF.

This chain links TRBV7-6 with TRBJ2-7, with TRBD2 matching 8 bases. The CDR3 runs 14 residues. V gave up 4 bases and J gave up 5 bases; unmatched junction bases: 7. Germline V CDR1 and CDR2: SGHVS, FNYEAQ. The CDR3 nucleotides read TGTGCCAGCAGCTCCCGGACTAGCTGGCACGAGCAGTACTTC. Translation: CASSSRTSWHEQYF.

The V call is TRBV19, the J call TRBJ1-5; D is undetermined. Germline assignment: CDR1 LNHDA and CDR2 SQIVND (reference sequence). The CDR3 covers 15 residues. V shed 2 bases and J shed 8 bases, with 16 bases lying between them. The CDR3 DNA reads as TGTGCCAGTAGTATAAGTATCGGGGTAGGAGAGCCCCAGCATTTT. The encoded protein is CASSISIGVGEPQHF.

The chain links TRBV2 to TRBJ2-7; 8 bases are a match to TRBD1. V was clipped by 2 bases and J by 6 bases; unmatched bases: 12. Looked up from germline, CDR1 is SNHLY and CDR2 is FYNNEI. CDR3 length: 16 residues. This chain's CDR3 is CASSEWRSGQGGEQYF. In nucleotides, the CDR3 is TGTGCCAGCAGTGAATGGCGGAGCGGACAGGGCGGCGAGCAGTACTTC.

The chain has TRBV9 and TRBJ2-2; D might be TRBD1 (5 bases). CDR1 is SGDLS, CDR2 YYNGEE, per germline. CDR3 size: 15 residues. The ends were cut back, 0 bases at V and 4 bases at J, with 10 bases in the middle. The CDR3 bases are TGTGCCAGCAGCGTAGTAACAGGAGCCACCGGGGAGCTGTTTTTT. This gives the protein CASSVVTGATGELFF.

The gene calls are TRBV10-3 and TRBJ1-4; TRBD1 aligns across 9 bases. Germline V lookup: CDR1 ENHRY, CDR2 SYGVKD. This CDR3 region has 13 residues. Unmatched junction bases numbered 2, after V lost 6 bases and J lost 6 bases. The CDR3 DNA reads as TGTGCCATCAGGGACAGGGGCTATGAAAAACTGTTTTTT. Protein: CAIRDRGYEKLFF.

This chain connects TRBV20-1 to TRBJ2-1, with D perhaps TRBD2 (6 bases). The CDR3 totals 15 residues. Germline-derived CDR1 and CDR2 are DFQATT and SNEGSKA (reference sequence). The germline V and J ends were trimmed by 3 bases and 7 bases, with 19 bases remaining between them. This chain's CDR3 is CSASSATRVGNEQFF. CDR3 nucleotide sequence: TGCAGTGCTAGTAGTGCGACTAGGGTGGGTAATGAGCAGTTCTTC.

The chain carries TRBV6-2 or TRBV6-3 and TRBJ2-7; TRBD1 matches 7 bases. J lost 3 bases, V lost 6 bases, and 8 bases had no gene match. Germline V lookup: CDR1 MNHEY, CDR2 SVGEGT. The CDR3 loop spans 14 amino acids. This chain's CDR3 is CASSLGTEIYEQYF. The CDR3 nucleotides are TGTGCCAGCAGCCTAGGGACAGAGATCTACGAGCAGTACTTC.

The V call is TRBV12-3 or TRBV12-4, the J call TRBJ2-2; D call uncertain. V gave up 2 bases and J gave up 7 bases, with 8 bases separating them. CDR3 length equals 13 residues. Here the CDR3 reads CASSLTSGGELFF. The DNA of the CDR3 is TGTGCCAGCAGTTTAACAAGTGGCGGGGAGCTGTTTTTT.

The chain links TRBV6-6 to TRBJ1-1; 11 bases fit TRBD1. The CDR3 is made up of 15 amino acids. V lost 6 bases to trimming and J lost 5 bases; unmatched junction nucleotides: 8. In germline, CDR1 is MNHNY, CDR2 SVGAGI (reference sequence). CDR3 nucleotide sequence: TGTGCCAGCAGCAACGGACAGGGGGCTTGGACTGAAGCTTTCTTT. Its protein product is CASSNGQGAWTEAFF.

This sequence joins TRBV5-6 and TRBJ2-3; D might be TRBD2 (5 bases). Germline V lookup: CDR1 SGHDT, CDR2 YYEEEE. Trimming stripped 7 bases from V and 4 bases from J, with 22 bases between. The CDR3 length is 16 residues. CDR3 nucleotides: TGTGCCAGCGAAAGACGGTTCGCCGGGGTTGCAGATACGCAGTATTTT. Its protein product is CASERRFAGVADTQYF.

The CDR3 loop is CASSLGRYRDYGYTF. The DNA for the CDR3 is TGTGCCAGCAGCTTAGGGAGGTACAGGGACTATGGCTACACCTTC. The chain couples TRBV7-2 to TRBJ1-2, with D possibly matching TRBD1 (6 bases). This CDR3 has 15 amino acids. From germline, CDR1 is SGHTA and CDR2 FQGNSA. The ends were cut back, 1 base at V and 3 bases at J, with 12 bases in the middle.

The genes are TRBV2 and TRBJ2-7; D possibly corresponds to TRBD2 (5 bases). The length of the CDR3 is 15 residues. CDR1 SNHLY and CDR2 FYNNEI come from the germline V gene. With 4 bases removed from V and 5 bases from J, the gap between germline ends came to 18 bases. DNA for the CDR3: TGTGCCAGCAGTGTCCCAGGACTCCGTCACGACGAGCAGTACTTC. This codes for CASSVPGLRHDEQYF.

CDR3 region: CAGGGENNSPLHF. Written as DNA, the CDR3 is TGTGCCGGAGGAGGGGAGAATAATTCACCCCTCCACTTT. V and J are TRBV30 and TRBJ1-6; D is possibly TRBD1 (5 bases). This CDR3 region has 13 residues. Per the germline V gene, CDR1 is GTSNPN and CDR2 is SVGIG (reference sequence). The germline V and J ends were trimmed by 8 bases and 5 bases, with 13 bases remaining between them.

This clone was recorded once. This chain joins TRBV5-6 and TRBJ2-2; no clear D gene. There are 17 residues in the CDR3. Deletions cut 2 bases from V and 1 base from J, with 15 bases between. Germline CDR1 is SGHDT and CDR2 is YYEEEE. CDR3 loop: CASSFFVTALNTGELFF. The CDR3, as DNA: TGTGCCAGCAGCTTTTTTGTAACAGCGTTGAACACCGGGGAGCTGTTTTTT.

This chain joins TRBV6-5 and TRBJ1-1, with D tentatively TRBD1 (5 bases). This CDR3 has 13 residues. Trimming removed 10 bases from V and 5 bases from J, with 17 bases in between. Per germline, CDR1 MNHEY and CDR2 SVGAGI. The CDR3 loop reads CATKNEGATEAFF. As DNA, the CDR3 is TGTGCCACCAAGAACGAAGGGGCGACTGAAGCTTTCTTT.

This chain joins TRBV7-9 and TRBJ2-5; the D gene could be TRBD1 or TRBD2 (5 bases each). V was trimmed by 1 base and J by 3 bases, leaving 9 bases between them. CDR1 is SEHNR and CDR2 is FQNEAQ in the germline V gene (reference sequence). The CDR3 covers 14 residues. The CDR3 DNA reads as TGTGCCAGCAGCTTAGAGGGGCGGGAAGAGACCCAGTACTTC. Amino acid sequence: CASSLEGREETQYF.

The rearrangement joins TRBV19 to TRBJ2-5; no reliable D call. Trimming cost V 5 bases and J 5 bases, with 9 bases left between them. This CDR3 is built from 12 residues. Germline CDR1 and CDR2: LNHDA and SQIVND (reference sequence). CDR3 coding DNA: TGTGCCAGTAGTGGCGAGAGGGAGACCCAGTACTTC. This sequence encodes CASSGERETQYF.

This chain links TRBV6-5 with TRBJ2-5; D may correspond to TRBD1 or TRBD2 (6 bases each). CDR3 length: 13 residues. CDR1 MNHEY and CDR2 SVGAGI come from the germline V gene. V lost 2 bases and J 9 bases, leaving 13 bases between the germline ends. The CDR3 is CASSYGGRGAQYF. CDR3 sequence (DNA): TGTGCCAGCAGTTACGGGGGAAGGGGGGCCCAGTACTTC.

This clone was found a few times. This chain connects TRBV12-3 or TRBV12-4 to TRBJ2-2, with D perhaps matching TRBD1 (7 bases). The CDR3 is 13 amino acids. V gave up 5 bases and J gave up 6 bases, with 10 bases separating them. The CDR3: CASSDRDSGELFF. The CDR3, as DNA: TGTGCCAGCAGTGACAGGGACTCCGGGGAGCTGTTTTTT.

This clone showed up just once. The chain links TRBV27 to TRBJ1-6; 7 bases match TRBD1. The germline V gene encodes CDR1 MNHEY and CDR2 SMNVEV (reference sequence). The V gene end was trimmed by 3 bases and the J gene end by 7 bases; junction bases not matched to a gene: 6. The CDR3 is 15 amino acids. CDR3 in amino acids: CASSLTGFENSPLHF. In nucleotides, the CDR3 is TGTGCCAGCAGTTTGACAGGGTTTGAAAATTCACCCCTCCACTTT.

Only one count was recorded for this clone. CDR3 coding DNA: TGTGCCAGCAGCTTGGACGATTACGTCGGCCGGGATGAGCAGTTCTTC. This sequence encodes CASSLDDYVGRDEQFF. This rearrangement joins TRBV5-4 to TRBJ2-1; D ambiguous. Germline V lookup: CDR1 SGHNT, CDR2 YYREEE (reference sequence). The V gene lost 0 bases and the J gene lost 8 bases, with 18 bases spanning the gap. The CDR3 runs to 16 residues. Using reference TRBV5-4 and TRBJ2-1 for the parts outside the CDR3, the full variable domain is ETGVTQSPTHLIKTRGQQVTLRCSSQSGHNTVSWYQQALGQGPQFIFQYYREEENGRGNFPPRFSGLQFPNYSSELNVNALELDDSALYLCASSLDDYVGRDEQFFGPGTRLTVL.

As to this clone: Other DNA sequences of this sample code for an identical CDR3. V gene TRBV5-1 combines with J gene TRBJ1-1, with D perhaps TRBD1 (6 bases). The CDR3 length is 13 residues. Germline V gene sequence: CDR1 SGHRS, CDR2 YFSETQ. V gave up 4 bases and J gave up 1 base, with 8 bases separating them. This CDR3 is CASSPTGNTEAFF. The CDR3 DNA follows: TGCGCCAGCAGCCCGACAGGGAACACTGAAGCTTTCTTT.

V is TRBV5-1 and J is TRBJ1-1, with D uncertain. V shed 5 bases and J shed 1 base, with 9 bases lying between them. The CDR3 runs to 13 residues. The germline V gene encodes CDR1 SGHRS and CDR2 YFSETQ. The chain's CDR3 is CASRTQENTEAFF. In DNA, the CDR3 is TGCGCCAGCAGGACGCAGGAGAACACTGAAGCTTTCTTT.